These 10 T cell receptor beta chains share one sample of origin, sequenced in a study of response to subunit inactivated influenza vaccine. TCRdb processed the RT-PCR reads anew with MiXCR; each CDR3 protein has one entry. The sample has roughly 290,000 distinct CDR3 sequences; about a fifth are singletons. The source material was PBMCs from blood, sampled 21 months after vaccination. The receptors here all came from a man aged 45 to 75 who received an inactivated influenza vaccine.

This clonotype turned up a few times. The J gene is TRBJ2-1, the V gene TRBV5-1, with D possibly TRBD2 on 5 matching bases. The ends were cut back, 3 bases at V and 8 bases at J, with 21 bases in the middle. This CDR3 is 16 amino acids long. Germline CDR1 reads SGHRS; CDR2 reads YFSETQ. The CDR3 DNA is TGCGCCAGCAGCTCGCCAACTGAAACCCCCGGGGATGAGCAGTTCTTC. It encodes CASSSPTETPGDEQFF.

In this sample, this clonotype turned up a few times. The chain recombines TRBV5-5 with TRBJ2-3; D not certain. V gave up 4 bases and J gave up 4 bases, with 16 bases separating them. This CDR3 comprises 15 residues. Germline-derived CDR1 and CDR2 are SGHKS and YYEKEE (reference sequence). CDR3 in amino acids: CASSKILPLADTQYF. CDR3 nucleotides: TGTGCCAGCAGCAAAATCCTACCTCTGGCAGATACGCAGTATTTT.

This chain uses TRBV5-1 with TRBJ1-1; D not resolved. This CDR3 spans 13 amino acids. Trimming removed 2 bases from V and 9 bases from J, with 14 bases in between. The V gene's germline CDR1 is SGHRS and CDR2 YFSETQ. The CDR3 is CASSFGRAEKAFF. CDR3 sequence (DNA): TGCGCCAGCAGCTTCGGTCGGGCAGAAAAAGCTTTCTTT.

This clonotype was counted only a few times. The chain couples TRBV7-3 to TRBJ2-1; 9 nucleotides line up with TRBD1. Unmatched junction bases numbered 8, after V lost 0 bases and J lost 2 bases. Per germline, CDR1 SGHTA and CDR2 FQGTGA. CDR3 length: 18 amino acids. The CDR3 here is CASSLTGFGDRAYNEQFF. CDR3 DNA: TGTGCCAGCAGCTTAACGGGGTTTGGGGACAGGGCCTACAATGAGCAGTTCTTC. The full variable domain, completed using reference TRBV7-3 and TRBJ2-1, is GAGVSQTPSNKVTEKGKYVELRCDPISGHTALYWYRQSLGQGPEFLIYFQGTGAADDSGLPNDRFFAVRPEGSVSTLKIQRTERGDSAVYLCASSLTGFGDRAYNEQFFGPGTRLTVL.

The chain is built from TRBV5-5 and TRBJ1-1; D is unresolved. The germline V gene has CDR1 SGHKS and CDR2 YYEKEE (reference sequence). V lost 1 base and J lost 3, with 10 bases in between. The CDR3 has 14 amino acids. The CDR3 loop reads CASSLRGLDTEAFF. DNA for the CDR3: TGTGCCAGCAGCTTGCGGGGTCTCGACACTGAAGCTTTCTTT.

Many counts were recorded for this clonotype. The V and J genes are TRBV10-3 and TRBJ1-2; TRBD1 aligns across 7 bases. This CDR3 has 12 residues. The V gene's germline CDR1 is ENHRY and CDR2 SYGVKD. Trimming took 10 bases from V and 1 from J; bases not matched to a gene: 3. The CDR3 sequence: CATSGGNYGYTF. In nucleotides, the CDR3 is TGTGCCACCTCAGGGGGTAACTATGGCTACACCTTC.

This clonotype appeared many times. The chain combines TRBV28 with TRBJ1-5; 7 nucleotides line up with TRBD1. The trim removed 6 bases at V and 1 base at J, leaving 6 bases unmatched. The CDR3 is 15 amino acids. From germline, CDR1 is MDHEN and CDR2 SYDVKM. CDR3 loop: CASSRYRGSNQPQHF. CDR3 bases: TGTGCCAGCAGCAGATACAGGGGAAGCAATCAGCCCCAGCATTTT.

The gene calls are TRBV29-1 and TRBJ2-3; 15 positions match TRBD2. The CDR3 runs to 18 residues. V lost 6 bases and J lost 1; bases outside the gene matches: 11. Germline CDR1 is SQVTM and CDR2 is ANQGSEA. DNA for the CDR3: TGCAGCGTCGTCGGACTAGCGGGGGGGCGATGGGGCACAGATACGCAGTATTTT. Translated: CSVVGLAGGRWGTDTQYF.

This clonotype turned up a few times. This chain connects TRBV12-3 or TRBV12-4 to TRBJ2-2; TRBD2 aligns across 12 bases. V was clipped by 6 bases and J by 16 bases; unmatched bases: 9. This CDR3 region has 13 residues. The DNA of the CDR3 is TGTGCCAGCAGGTCTCTAGCGGGGGGGCCGGGGTTTTTT. Translated: CASRSLAGGPGFF.

This clonotype has more than one count but fewer than ten. The V gene is TRBV9, the J gene TRBJ1-3; 9 nucleotides match TRBD1. CDR1 and CDR2 (germline): SGDLS, YYNGEE. The length of the CDR3 is 16 residues. The V gene end was trimmed by 4 bases and the J gene end by 0 bases; junction bases not matched to a gene: 5. The CDR3 nucleotides are TGTGCCAGCAGCTACGGGACAGGGCTCTCTGGAAACACCATATATTTT. This translates into CASSYGTGLSGNTIYF.